This T cell receptor beta chain was observed in a study of CD8+ T cells in alopecia areata. Study-wide results and caveats: Especially in alopecia totalis/universalis, lesional scalp showed greater clonality than normal scalp did.

Germline-derived CDR1 and CDR2 are SGDLS and YYNGEE. The CDR3 runs 14 residues. The ends were cut back, 1 base at V and 2 bases at J, with 9 bases in the middle. Investigators isolated RNA and reverse transcribed it into cDNA to act as the sequencing template. TCRdb's copy holds only in-frame clones and misses some; the assay was immunoSEQ multiplex PCR. The sample includes some 20,000 clones, approximately 60% of them seen just once. As to this clone: Its antigen remains unidentified.

The authors sorted CD4+ cells into CD25+CD127- cells for a handful of patients. The investigators collected lesional scalp punch biopsies and peripheral blood from alopecia areata patients. V and J are TRBV9 and TRBJ1-1; D is unresolved. The sequenced material came from CD4+ Tregs sorted from blood. The source is a human donor with alopecia areata. CDR3 coding DNA: TGTGCCAGCAGCGTATTAGCGGGCAACACTGAAGCTTTCTTT. Translation: CASSVLAGNTEAFF.